These 20 T cell receptor beta chains came from one sample sequenced in a study of blood T cell repertoires in COVID-19. The protocol was immunoSEQ multiplex PCR, while the TCRdb copy is restricted to in-frame clones and leaves out a portion. The sample shows about 240,000 clones, around 85% of them seen only once. The specimen was peripheral blood. The source is a man aged 50-59 years with COVID-19, enrolled during active disease.

The genes are TRBV7-9 and TRBJ1-4, with TRBD1 matching 7 bases. Losses at the gene ends were 4 bases for V and 2 bases for J; bases not matched to a gene: 10. Germline loops: CDR1 SEHNR, CDR2 FQNEAQ (reference sequence). The CDR3 extends over 17 amino acids. CDR3: CASSSWTGGRTNEKLFF. For the CDR3, the DNA is TGTGCCAGCAGCTCATGGACAGGTGGGAGGACTAATGAAAAACTGTTTTTT.

The J gene is TRBJ2-1, the V gene TRBV5-4; TRBD1 matches 7 bases. V shed 9 bases and J 5 bases; nucleotides not matched to a gene: 8. CDR3 length: 13 residues. Germline V CDR1 and CDR2: SGHNT, YYREEE (reference sequence). The CDR3 DNA sequence: TGTGCCACCTCGACAGGGACCCACAATGAGCAGTTCTTC. This sequence encodes CATSTGTHNEQFF.

This sequence joins TRBV5-4 and TRBJ2-5; no firm D call. Per germline, CDR1 SGHNT and CDR2 YYREEE (reference sequence). Trimming cost V 0 bases and J 1 base, with 10 bases left between them. The CDR3 runs 15 residues. CDR3 sequence: CASSLDPHSQETQYF. CDR3 sequence (DNA): TGTGCCAGCAGCTTGGATCCCCACAGCCAAGAGACCCAGTACTTC.

The chain couples TRBV5-5 to TRBJ2-7; possible D gene TRBD1, 5 bases. CDR3 length: 14 residues. Trimming took 4 bases from V and 0 from J, leaving 11 bases between them. In germline, CDR1 is SGHKS, CDR2 YYEKEE (reference sequence). CDR3 sequence: CASSQRQSSYEQYF. In DNA, the CDR3 is TGTGCCAGCAGCCAACGACAGAGCTCCTACGAGCAGTACTTC.

The chain is built from TRBV13 and TRBJ2-3, with TRBD2 identical over 10 bases. V gave up 3 bases and J gave up 3 bases; unmatched junction bases: 3. The CDR3 has 15 residues. The V gene's germline CDR1 is PRHDT and CDR2 FYEKMQ (reference sequence). This chain's CDR3 is CASSFRTSGTDTQYF. The CDR3, as DNA: TGTGCCAGCAGCTTTCGGACTAGCGGTACAGATACGCAGTATTTT.

The V and J genes are TRBV7-9 and TRBJ2-5, with 14 bases aligning to TRBD2. Germline CDR1 is SEHNR and CDR2 is FQNEAQ (reference sequence). With V trimmed by 7 bases and J by 8 bases, 9 bases remained unmatched. The CDR3 is 15 amino acids. The CDR3 region has the DNA TGTGCCAGCACCGTGACTAGCGGGGGGGCCGGAACCCAGTACTTC. This codes for CASTVTSGGAGTQYF.

A note on this clone: Mismatch with germline at one junction end may stem from a read error. This chain links TRBV30 with TRBJ1-4; maybe TRBD1 (5 bases). The CDR3 totals 14 residues. Germline V gene data show CDR1 as GTSNPN and CDR2 as SVGIG (reference sequence). CDR3 residues: CAWSVPGRDEKLFF. In DNA, the CDR3 is TGTGCCTGGAGTGTACCAGGGCGGGATGAGAAACTGTTTTTT.

This clone occurred once. The CDR3 region has the DNA TGTGCCAGCAGCTTAGAACCGGGACAGGGAAACAATGAGCAGTTCTTC. Its translation is CASSLEPGQGNNEQFF. The V call is TRBV9, the J call TRBJ2-1, with TRBD1 matching over 9 bases. After removal of 4 bases from V and 5 bases from J, the junction contained 10 bases not matched to a gene. CDR1 is SGDLS, CDR2 YYNGEE, per germline. The CDR3 covers 16 residues.

This clone was counted only a few times. The J gene is TRBJ1-1, the V gene TRBV27; no clear D gene. V was clipped by 6 bases and J by 2 bases, with 10 bases between them. This CDR3 is 13 amino acids long. Germline values: CDR1 MNHEY, CDR2 SMNVEV (reference sequence). CDR3 residues: CASRWAYNTEAFF. CDR3 sequence (DNA): TGTGCCAGCAGGTGGGCCTATAACACTGAAGCTTTCTTT.

The J gene is TRBJ1-3, the V gene TRBV19, with D unresolved. Between the trimmed V and J ends, which lost 5 bases and 0 bases, there was a span of 14 bases. This CDR3 has 16 amino acids. Germline CDR1 LNHDA, CDR2 SQIVND (reference sequence). CDR3 sequence (DNA): TGTGCCAGTAGTCCCCAACAGATCCTCTCTGGAAACACCATATATTTT. The encoded protein is CASSPQQILSGNTIYF.

This clone was seen a handful of times. J is TRBJ2-7 and V is TRBV12-3 or TRBV12-4; 8 positions agree with TRBD2. V lost 6 bases to trimming and J lost 7 bases; unmatched junction nucleotides: 8. The CDR3 is 13 residues long. CDR3 amino acids: CASSGGGGREQYF. CDR3 DNA sequence: TGTGCCAGCAGCGGGGGGGGCGGCCGGGAGCAGTACTTC.

The chain combines TRBV28 with TRBJ1-5; D perhaps matches TRBD1 (6 bases). Germline CDR1 MDHEN, CDR2 SYDVKM. The CDR3 has 15 amino acids. Deletions cut 5 bases from V and 1 base from J, with 12 bases between. CDR3 sequence reads: CASSLGHPSNQPQHF. The CDR3 region has the DNA TGTGCCAGCAGTCTGGGACACCCCAGCAATCAGCCCCAGCATTTT.

This clone was detected only once. The genes are TRBV19 and TRBJ1-2, with 7 positions matching TRBD1. Losses at the gene ends were 4 bases for V and 0 bases for J; bases not matched to a gene: 11. The CDR3 spans 17 residues. CDR1 is LNHDA, CDR2 SQIVND, per germline (reference sequence). CDR3 nucleotide sequence: TGTGCCAGTAGTACTGGGACAGAACGCCTATCTAACTATGGCTACACCTTC. This encodes CASSTGTERLSNYGYTF.

This chain connects TRBV9 to TRBJ2-3; TRBD2 matches 15 bases. V lost 8 bases, J lost 1 base, and 5 bases stayed unmatched. The CDR3 is made up of 16 amino acids. The V gene's germline CDR1 is SGDLS and CDR2 YYNGEE. The CDR3 here is CASTRTSGGGTDTQYF. The CDR3, as DNA: TGTGCCAGTACGCGGACTAGCGGGGGGGGCACAGATACGCAGTATTTT.

The J gene is TRBJ1-2, the V gene TRBV28; D call uncertain. CDR1 and CDR2 from the germline V gene are MDHEN and SYDVKM. Trimming cost V 5 bases and J 8 bases, with 9 bases left between them. The CDR3 sequence is 11 residues long. This CDR3 reads CASSHLGGYTF. In nucleotides, the CDR3 is TGTGCCAGCAGTCACCTTGGCGGCTACACCTTC.

The chain combines TRBV14 with TRBJ2-3; 13 nucleotides line up with TRBD2. V lost 4 bases to trimming and J lost 0 bases; unmatched junction nucleotides: 4. The CDR3 loop spans 17 amino acids. Germline V gene sequence: CDR1 SGHDN, CDR2 FVKESK. CDR3 region: CASSPPGLAGSTDTQYF. CDR3 nucleotide sequence: TGTGCCAGCAGCCCTCCGGGACTAGCGGGGAGCACAGATACGCAGTATTTT.

The rearrangement uses TRBV7-8 and TRBJ1-2; D gene uncertain. Trimming removed 5 bases from V and 0 bases from J, with 7 bases in between. This CDR3 is 13 amino acids long. Germline V gives CDR1 SGHVS, CDR2 FQNEAQ. The CDR3 loop reads CASSPQPNYGYTF. The CDR3 bases are TGTGCCAGCAGCCCACAGCCTAACTATGGCTACACCTTC.

Written as DNA, the CDR3 is TGTGCCAGCAGCCTCGGGGGGGTCAATCAGCCCCAGCATTTT. This encodes CASSLGGVNQPQHF. The chain combines TRBV5-4 with TRBJ1-5; TRBD1 is a possible D gene (5 bases). The ends were cut back, 4 bases at V and 3 bases at J, with 11 bases in the middle. CDR1 SGHNT and CDR2 YYREEE come from the germline V gene (reference sequence). This CDR3 has 14 residues.

The DNA for the CDR3 is TGTGCCAGCAGCGTAGGTTCAGGACAGCCCCAGCATTTT. It is translated as CASSVGSGQPQHF. The gene calls are TRBV9 and TRBJ1-5; D gene unclear. Germline CDR1 SGDLS, CDR2 YYNGEE. The CDR3 runs to 13 residues. The ends were cut back, 0 bases at V and 7 bases at J, with 8 bases in the middle.

V gene TRBV4-1 combines with J gene TRBJ1-2; 10 bases are a match to TRBD1. This CDR3 region has 18 residues. The ends lost 2 bases at V and 0 bases at J; junction bases unmatched: 9. The germline V gene has CDR1 MGHRA and CDR2 YSYEKL. DNA for the CDR3: TGCGCCAGCAGCCAACTCCGGGACAGGGGATCCCCTAACTATGGCTACACCTTC. Its translation: CASSQLRDRGSPNYGYTF.